Listed below are T cell receptor beta chains from one sample, sequenced in a study of T-cell memory formation after mild COVID-19. MiXCR was run by TCRdb on the 5' RACE reads, yielding one entry per CDR3 protein. The repertoire includes fewer than 700,000 distinct CDR3 sequences, about 20% of them detected once, and about 12% sits in the top ten. Material: PBMCs or a T cell subset sorted from them (not recorded which). These receptors came from an adult woman who had mild COVID-19 (a few samples of this study predate the infection). Cell type and time point are not known. Each CDR3 is given with its conserved first and last residue.

V: TRBV24-1; CDR3: CATSRLAGDNEQFF
V: TRBV20-1; CDR3: CSAPRGGSNQPQHF
V: TRBV13; CDR3: CASSPQGTSGDLQETQYF
V: TRBV7-3; CDR3: CASSLWLADERGGEQYF
V: TRBV20-1; CDR3: CSATPPAGGSYNEQFF
V: TRBV20-1; CDR3: CSASSGTSLYEQFF
V: TRBV7-2; CDR3: CASSFPGLGVTQYF
V: TRBV28; CDR3: CASSLFYSAYEQYF
V: TRBV12-3/TRBV12-4; CDR3: CASRGTGRGEKLFF
V: TRBV3-1; CDR3: CASSRRGSGNNEQFF
V: TRBV30; CDR3: CAWTKAGTGAGEQYF
V: TRBV7-2; CDR3: CASSLGLPRGAFF
V: TRBV7-2; CDR3: CASSWDSLGYEQYF
V: TRBV3-1; CDR3: CASSPSYRPPGYEQYF
V: TRBV20-1; CDR3: CSARVLRAGQETQYF
V: TRBV6-6; CDR3: CASSPHFDLNTEAFF
V: TRBV4-1; CDR3: CASSRGGGGSYNEQFF
V: TRBV6-2/TRBV6-3; CDR3: CASSQRDRGMNTEAFF
V: TRBV6-6; CDR3: CASRAGQGVWETQYF
V: TRBV5-1; CDR3: CASSLAGDSSWNGYTF
V: TRBV20-1; CDR3: CSARFGGHTDTQYF
V: TRBV3-1; CDR3: CASSHHTGRQTQYF
V: TRBV20-1; CDR3: CSARIGSDTQYF
V: TRBV24-1; CDR3: CATSDATGPPHYGFTF
V: TRBV7-6; CDR3: CASSLVTVQETQYF
V: TRBV20-1; CDR3: CSGKAGGQTQYF
V: TRBV3-1; CDR3: CASRLRTSPADEQFF
V: TRBV4-2; CDR3: CASSQEVKGGSPDTQYF
V: TRBV6-6; CDR3: CASSYSDSSSYEQYF
V: TRBV5-1; CDR3: CASSLGEVTDTQYF
V: TRBV7-8; CDR3: CASSNLRVIYGYTF
V: TRBV12-3/TRBV12-4; CDR3: CASSPAGGSGRRLNEQFF
V: TRBV2; CDR3: CASSEQGSGTDTQYF
V: TRBV5-1; CDR3: CASSLEQPTYEQYF
V: TRBV7-9; CDR3: CASSLVTSANEQFF
V: TRBV20-1; CDR3: CSAAILAEPAYNEQFF
V: TRBV29-1; CDR3: CSVEWSGWGTEAFF
V: TRBV12-3/TRBV12-4; CDR3: CASSFGGGGYNEQFF
V: TRBV20-1; CDR3: CSARIGAGELFF
V: TRBV5-1; CDR3: CASSLDNHNEQFF
V: TRBV9; CDR3: CASSVEASGGTDTQYF
V: TRBV9; CDR3: CASSVSSGSDEQYF
V: TRBV27; CDR3: CASTNRGDQETQYF
V: TRBV7-6; CDR3: CASSLRGALGQPQHF
V: TRBV29-1; CDR3: CSVAPGQADYEQYF